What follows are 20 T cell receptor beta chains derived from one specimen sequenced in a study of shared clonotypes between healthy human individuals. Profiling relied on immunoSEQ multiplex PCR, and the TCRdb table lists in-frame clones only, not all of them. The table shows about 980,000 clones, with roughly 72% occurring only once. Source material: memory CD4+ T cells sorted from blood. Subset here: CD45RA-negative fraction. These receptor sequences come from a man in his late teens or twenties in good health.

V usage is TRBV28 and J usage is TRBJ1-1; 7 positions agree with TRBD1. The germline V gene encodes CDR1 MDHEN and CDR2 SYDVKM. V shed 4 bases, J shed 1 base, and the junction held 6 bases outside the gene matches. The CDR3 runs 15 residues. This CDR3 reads CASSSQTGWNTEAFF. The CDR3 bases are TGTGCCAGCAGTTCCCAGACAGGGTGGAACACTGAAGCTTTCTTT. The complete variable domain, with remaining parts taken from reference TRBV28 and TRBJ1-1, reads DVKVTQSSRYLVKRTGEKVFLECVQDMDHENMFWYRQDPGLGLRLIYFSYDVKMKEKGDIPEGYSVSREKKERFSLILESASTNQTSMYLCASSSQTGWNTEAFFGQGTRLTVV.

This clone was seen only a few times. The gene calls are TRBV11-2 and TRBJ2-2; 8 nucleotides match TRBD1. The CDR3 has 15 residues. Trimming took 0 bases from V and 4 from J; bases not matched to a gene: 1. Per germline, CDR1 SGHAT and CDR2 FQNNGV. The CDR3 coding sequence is TGTGCCAGCAGCTTAGACAGGGGGCGCACCGGGGAGCTGTTTTTT. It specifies CASSLDRGRTGELFF.

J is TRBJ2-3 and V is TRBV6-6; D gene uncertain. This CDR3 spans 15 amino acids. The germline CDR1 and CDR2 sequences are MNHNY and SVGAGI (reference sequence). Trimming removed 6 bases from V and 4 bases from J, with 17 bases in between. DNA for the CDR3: TGTGCCAGCAGCCCCGGAAGGGCAGGTTCAGATACGCAGTATTTT. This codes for CASSPGRAGSDTQYF.

The CDR3 is CASSLRSGGGAEAFF. The CDR3 nucleotides read TGTGCCAGCAGCTTGCGGTCCGGGGGCGGCGCTGAAGCTTTCTTT. J is TRBJ1-1 and V is TRBV5-5, with a possible D match to TRBD1 (6 bases). Germline V gene sequence: CDR1 SGHKS, CDR2 YYEKEE (reference sequence). V gave up 1 base and J gave up 6 bases, with 16 bases separating them. CDR3 length: 15 residues.

For the CDR3, the DNA is TGTGCCAGCAGCGTGACAGGGCTAGGATACACTGAAGCTTTCTTT. It specifies CASSVTGLGYTEAFF. The gene calls are TRBV5-5 and TRBJ1-1; 7 positions agree with TRBD1. The V gene's germline CDR1 is SGHKS and CDR2 YYEKEE (reference sequence). V was pared by 4 bases and J by 3 bases, with 9 bases of the junction left unmatched. This CDR3 contains 15 residues.

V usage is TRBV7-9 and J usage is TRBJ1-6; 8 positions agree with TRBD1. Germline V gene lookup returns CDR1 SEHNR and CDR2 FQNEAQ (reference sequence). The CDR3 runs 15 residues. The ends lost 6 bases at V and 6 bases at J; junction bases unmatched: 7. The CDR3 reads CASRPQDRGNSPLHF. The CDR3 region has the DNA TGTGCCAGCAGACCCCAAGACAGGGGTAATTCACCCCTCCACTTT.

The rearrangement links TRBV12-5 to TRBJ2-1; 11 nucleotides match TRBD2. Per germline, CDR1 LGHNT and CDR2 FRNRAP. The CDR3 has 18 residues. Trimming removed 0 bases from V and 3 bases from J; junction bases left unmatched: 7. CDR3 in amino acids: CASGLVYIGTSGYNEQFF. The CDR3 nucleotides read TGTGCTAGTGGTTTGGTATACATCGGGACTAGCGGCTACAATGAGCAGTTCTTC.

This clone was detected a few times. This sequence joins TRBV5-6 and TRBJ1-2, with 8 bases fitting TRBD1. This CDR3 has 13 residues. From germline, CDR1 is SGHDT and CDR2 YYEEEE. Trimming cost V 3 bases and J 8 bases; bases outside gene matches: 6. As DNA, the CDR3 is TGTGCCAGCAGCTCCCCGGACAGGGAGGGCTACACCTTC. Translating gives CASSSPDREGYTF.

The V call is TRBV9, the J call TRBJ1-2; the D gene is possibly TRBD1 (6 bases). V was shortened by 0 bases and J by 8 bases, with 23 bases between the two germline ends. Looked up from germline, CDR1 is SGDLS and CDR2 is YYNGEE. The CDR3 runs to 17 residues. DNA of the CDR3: TGTGCCAGCAGCGTAGATTCTCTAGGGGGGTCCGGAGTCGGCTACACCTTC. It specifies CASSVDSLGGSGVGYTF.

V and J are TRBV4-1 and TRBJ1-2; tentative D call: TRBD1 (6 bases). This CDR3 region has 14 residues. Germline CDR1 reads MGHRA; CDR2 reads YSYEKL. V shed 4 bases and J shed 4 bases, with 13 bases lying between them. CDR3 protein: CASSPTGGTYGYTF. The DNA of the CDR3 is TGCGCCAGCAGCCCTACGGGGGGCACCTATGGCTACACCTTC.

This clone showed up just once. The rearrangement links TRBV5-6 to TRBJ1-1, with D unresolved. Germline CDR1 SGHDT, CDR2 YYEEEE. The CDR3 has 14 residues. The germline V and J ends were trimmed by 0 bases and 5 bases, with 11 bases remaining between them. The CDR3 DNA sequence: TGTGCCAGCAGCTTGGCAAGTTCGGGGACTGAAGCTTTCTTT. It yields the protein CASSLASSGTEAFF.

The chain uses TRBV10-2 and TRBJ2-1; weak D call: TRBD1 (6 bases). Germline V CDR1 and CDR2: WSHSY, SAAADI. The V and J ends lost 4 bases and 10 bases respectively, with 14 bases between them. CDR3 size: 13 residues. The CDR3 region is CASSAAQGTEQFF. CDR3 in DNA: TGCGCCAGCAGTGCCGCGCAGGGGACAGAGCAGTTCTTC.

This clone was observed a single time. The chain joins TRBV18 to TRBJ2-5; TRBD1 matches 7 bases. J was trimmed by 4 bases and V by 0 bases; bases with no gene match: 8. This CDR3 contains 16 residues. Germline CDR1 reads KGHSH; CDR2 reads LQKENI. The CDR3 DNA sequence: TGTGCCAGCTCACCACCAGGGGGCGCTTCCCGAGAGACCCAGTACTTC. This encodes CASSPPGGASRETQYF.

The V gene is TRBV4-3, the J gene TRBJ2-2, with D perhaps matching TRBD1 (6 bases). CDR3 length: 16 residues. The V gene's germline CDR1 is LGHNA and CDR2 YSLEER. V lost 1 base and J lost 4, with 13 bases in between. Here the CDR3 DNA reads TGCGCCAGCAGCCAAGGAGGCAGGGGTAGCACCGGGGAGCTGTTTTTT. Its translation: CASSQGGRGSTGELFF.

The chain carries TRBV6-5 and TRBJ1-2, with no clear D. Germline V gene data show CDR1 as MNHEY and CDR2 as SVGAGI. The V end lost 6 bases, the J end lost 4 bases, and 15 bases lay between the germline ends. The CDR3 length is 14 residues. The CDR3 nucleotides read TGTGCCAGCAGACCCCCGGGCGGGGTCTATGGCTACACCTTC. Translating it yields CASRPPGGVYGYTF.

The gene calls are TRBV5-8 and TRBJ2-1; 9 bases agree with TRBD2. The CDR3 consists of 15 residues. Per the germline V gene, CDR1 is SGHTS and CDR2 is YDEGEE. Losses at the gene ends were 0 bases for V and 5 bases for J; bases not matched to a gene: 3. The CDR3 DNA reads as TGTGCCAGCAGCTTGGGGCTAGCGGGGCACAATGAGCAGTTCTTC. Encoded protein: CASSLGLAGHNEQFF.

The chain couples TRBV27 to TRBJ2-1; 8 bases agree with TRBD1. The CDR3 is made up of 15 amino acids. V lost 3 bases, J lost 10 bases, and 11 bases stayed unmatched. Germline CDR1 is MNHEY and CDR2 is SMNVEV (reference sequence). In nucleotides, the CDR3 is TGTGCCAGCAGTTTTCTCACAGGGGGATTCGAAGAGCAGTTCTTC. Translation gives CASSFLTGGFEEQFF.

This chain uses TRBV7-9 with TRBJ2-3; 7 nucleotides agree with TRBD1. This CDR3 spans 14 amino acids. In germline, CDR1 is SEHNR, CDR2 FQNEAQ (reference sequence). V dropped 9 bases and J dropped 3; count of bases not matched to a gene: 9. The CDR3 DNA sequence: TGTGCCAGTTCCTCGGGACAGATAACAGATACGCAGTATTTT. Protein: CASSSGQITDTQYF.

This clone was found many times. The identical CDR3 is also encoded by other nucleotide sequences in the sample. This CDR3 reads CASSRGLNYGYTF. The DNA of the CDR3 is TGTGCCAGTAGCAGGGGACTGAACTATGGCTACACCTTC. The chain joins TRBV19 to TRBJ1-2, with a possible D match to TRBD1 (6 bases). The CDR3 has 13 residues. The germline gives CDR1 LNHDA, CDR2 SQIVND (reference sequence). V dropped 6 bases and J dropped 2 bases, with 10 bases sitting between them.

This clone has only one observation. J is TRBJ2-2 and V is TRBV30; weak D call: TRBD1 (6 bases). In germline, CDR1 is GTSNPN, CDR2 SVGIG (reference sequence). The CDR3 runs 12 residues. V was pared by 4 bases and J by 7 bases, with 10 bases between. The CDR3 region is CAWTGVGGELFF. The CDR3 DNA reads TGTGCCTGGACAGGGGTAGGCGGGGAGCTGTTTTTT.